Below, 7 T cell receptor beta chains from the same sample are listed, as sequenced in a study of T cell responses to AZD1222 COVID-19 vaccine. Profiling relied on immunoSEQ multiplex PCR, and the TCRdb table lists in-frame clones only, not all of them. The sample lists under 130,000 clones, about 90% seen once, with 2% to 2.5% in the top ten. Material: peripheral blood, obtained 28 days after the second AZD1222 dose. These receptors originate from an adult who received the AZD1222 COVID-19 vaccine.

The CDR3 DNA follows: TGTGCCAGCAGCTCACAGCCGGGACAGGGGCCCACAGATACGCAGTATTTT. Its translation is CASSSQPGQGPTDTQYF. The chain combines TRBV11-3 with TRBJ2-3; 10 bases map to TRBD1. Germline CDR1 is SGHNT and CDR2 is YENEEA. The CDR3 sequence is 17 residues long. The V gene end was trimmed by 4 bases and the J gene end by 2 bases; junction bases not matched to a gene: 9.

The V and J genes are TRBV5-1 and TRBJ2-3, with 9 bases lining up with TRBD2. CDR1 and CDR2 from the germline V gene are SGHRS and YFSETQ. The ends lost 0 bases at V and 1 base at J; junction bases unmatched: 6. The CDR3 is made up of 17 amino acids. The CDR3 DNA follows: TGCGCCAGCAGCTTGGCCGCGACTAGCGGAGGCACAGATACGCAGTATTTT. Protein sequence: CASSLAATSGGTDTQYF.

The chain couples TRBV7-8 to TRBJ1-4; no firm D call. CDR1 SGHVS and CDR2 FQNEAQ come from the germline V gene. V was clipped by 5 bases and J by 5 bases, with 15 bases between them. The CDR3 is 15 amino acids. The CDR3 region is CASSPRSGGNEKLFF. The DNA for the CDR3 is TGTGCCAGCAGCCCCAGGTCGGGTGGGAATGAAAAACTGTTTTTT.

The chain links TRBV7-2 to TRBJ1-4; 7 bases fit TRBD1. Trimming removed 1 base from V and 4 bases from J; junction bases left unmatched: 6. The CDR3 has 16 residues. The germline V gene has CDR1 SGHTA and CDR2 FQGNSA. CDR3 in amino acids: CASSLVPTGVNEKLFF. The CDR3 nucleotides read TGTGCCAGCAGCTTAGTACCAACAGGGGTTAATGAAAAACTGTTTTTT.

The V call is TRBV5-1, the J call TRBJ2-6, with D hard to call. The germline V and J ends were trimmed by 4 bases and 0 bases, with 11 bases remaining between them. The germline CDR1 and CDR2 sequences are SGHRS and YFSETQ. The CDR3 consists of 16 residues. CDR3: CASSHQGPSGANVLTF. CDR3 nucleotides: TGCGCCAGCAGCCACCAAGGCCCCTCTGGGGCCAACGTCCTGACTTTC.

The chain uses TRBV24-1 and TRBJ1-5; 10 nucleotides match TRBD1. CDR1 and CDR2 (germline): KGHDR, SFDVKD. V was clipped by 3 bases and J by 3 bases; unmatched bases: 4. This CDR3 is 16 amino acids long. This chain's CDR3 is CATSDAGTGDNQPQHF. The DNA of the CDR3 is TGTGCCACCAGTGATGCCGGGACAGGGGACAATCAGCCCCAGCATTTT.

The rearrangement links TRBV7-3 to TRBJ2-1; 7 nucleotides match TRBD2. This CDR3 region has 13 residues. Germline-derived CDR1 and CDR2 are SGHTA and FQGTGA. V lost 0 bases to trimming and J lost 10 bases; unmatched junction nucleotides: 3. The chain's CDR3 is CASSLTTSSEQFF. The CDR3 DNA sequence: TGTGCCAGCAGCTTAACGACTAGCAGCGAGCAGTTCTTC. The whole variable domain, remainder taken from reference TRBV7-3 and TRBJ2-1, is GAGVSQTPSNKVTEKGKYVELRCDPISGHTALYWYRQSLGQGPEFLIYFQGTGAADDSGLPNDRFFAVRPEGSVSTLKIQRTERGDSAVYLCASSLTTSSEQFFGPGTRLTVL.